What follows describes a single TCR beta chain. With 2 bases removed from V and 1 base from J, the gap between germline ends came to 12 bases. The CDR3 is 15 amino acids. Germline CDR1 KGHSH, CDR2 LQKENI. Only in-frame clones appear in the TCRdb table, and some are missing; sequencing was by immunoSEQ multiplex PCR. The sample has fewer than 700,000 clones, around nine tenths seen once; the top ten hold over 0.008%. These data belong to a study of shared T cell receptors in the human thymus. This same sample was also taken into another study, of human thymus T cells. That paper states: Resections from corrective heart surgery provided thymus tissue. Thymic repertoires of unrelated individuals were reported in related research to overlap highly.

V usage is TRBV18 and J usage is TRBJ2-7; D is perhaps TRBD2 (6 bases). This clonotype was sampled from a boy under three years old with a congenital heart defect. Sequencing was performed on thymocytes. The CDR3 loop is CASSPVLAPSYEQYF. DNA for the CDR3: TGTGCCAGCTCACCAGTTCTAGCGCCTTCCTACGAGCAGTACTTC.